Included here is one TCR beta chain sequence, with context. The antigen is not known. Unique molecular identifiers were built into the TCRbeta library. One entry per CDR3 protein, called by TCRdb with MiXCR from the PCR reads. The sample lists about 980,000 distinct CDR3 sequences, around 30% occurring once. The data belong to a study of T-cell reconstitution after alpha-beta-depleted transplantation in children. Study-wide results and limits: Reportedly, alpha-beta T cells present about two months post-transplant originated from several hundred expanded clones of graft origin.

V lost 0 bases and J lost 4, with 16 bases in between. The germline CDR1 and CDR2 sequences are MNHEY and SVGAGI. This CDR3 spans 16 amino acids. The chain employs TRBV6-5 and TRBJ2-7; possible D gene TRBD1, 6 bases. Specimen: PBMCs, mostly from graft donor cells, collected 360 days after TCRalphabeta/CD19-depleted stem cell transplant. The origin of this receptor is a boy in the first two years of life who had a stem cell transplant for SCID, so the T cells may come from the graft donor. The CDR3 region has the DNA TGTGCCAGCAGTTACTCGTTAGAGACAGGATCTTACGAGCAGTACTTC. Residues: CASSYSLETGSYEQYF.